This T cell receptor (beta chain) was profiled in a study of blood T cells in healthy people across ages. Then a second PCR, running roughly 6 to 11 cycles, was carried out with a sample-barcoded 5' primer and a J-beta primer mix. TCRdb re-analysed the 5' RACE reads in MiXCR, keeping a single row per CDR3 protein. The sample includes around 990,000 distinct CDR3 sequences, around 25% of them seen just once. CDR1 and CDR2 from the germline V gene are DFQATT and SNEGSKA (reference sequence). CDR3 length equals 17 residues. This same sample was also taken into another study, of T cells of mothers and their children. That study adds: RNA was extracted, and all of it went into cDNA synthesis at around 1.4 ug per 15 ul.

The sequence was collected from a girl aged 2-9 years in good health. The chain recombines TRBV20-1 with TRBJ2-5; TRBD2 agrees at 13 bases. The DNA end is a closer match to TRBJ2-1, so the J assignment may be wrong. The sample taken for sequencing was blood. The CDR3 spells CSARDIERLAGGHEQFF. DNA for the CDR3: TGCAGTGCTAGAGATATAGAGAGACTAGCGGGAGGTCATGAGCAGTTCTTC.